This T cell receptor beta chain was retrieved from a study of tumor-infiltrating lymphocytes in primary liver carcinoma. In the study overall: These patients were men and women whose ages were 30 to 69 years.

As regards this clonotype: Its antigen is currently unknown. A read error may produce the germline difference seen at one junction end.

Extraction also yielded germline DNA, while blood RNA was obtained from unsorted whole blood. Study outcomes and limitations: Bulk unsorted material prevented CD4+ and CD8+ repertoire comparison.

Making TCR beta cDNA involved roughly 500 ng total RNA and a constant-region primer. Three nested multiplex PCR rounds, a slightly modified ARM-PCR method, built the TCR beta libraries. The two initial PCR rounds, around 11 cycles each, used TRBV1-TRBV30 forward and C-beta reverse primers. Each CDR3 protein gets one entry after TCRdb re-called the multiplex PCR reads with MiXCR. Here the sample spans roughly 330,000 distinct CDR3 sequences, approximately 64% being singletons. CDR1 is SQVTM and CDR2 is ANQGSEA in the germline V gene. This CDR3 region has 15 residues. Specimen: peripheral blood. The rearrangement joins TRBV29-1 to TRBJ2-2; D is ambiguous. This receptor was identified in a man aged 40-49 years with primary liver carcinoma and hepatitis B virus infection. CDR3 bases: TGCAGCGTTGATGGCGCTCCTTCGAACAACGGGGAGCTGTTTTTT. Translated: CSVDGAPSNNGELFF.